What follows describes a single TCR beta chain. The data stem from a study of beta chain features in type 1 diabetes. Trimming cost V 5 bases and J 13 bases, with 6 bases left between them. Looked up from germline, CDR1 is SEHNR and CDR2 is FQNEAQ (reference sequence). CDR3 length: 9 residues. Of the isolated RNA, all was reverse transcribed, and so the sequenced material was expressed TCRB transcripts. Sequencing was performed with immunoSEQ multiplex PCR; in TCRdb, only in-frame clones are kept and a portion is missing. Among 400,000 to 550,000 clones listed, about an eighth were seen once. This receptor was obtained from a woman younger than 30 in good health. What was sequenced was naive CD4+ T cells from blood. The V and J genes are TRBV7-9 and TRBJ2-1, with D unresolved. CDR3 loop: CASSDGQFF. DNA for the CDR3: TGTGCCAGCAGCGATGGACAGTTCTTC.